This TCR beta chain was captured in a study of PD-L1 blockade in urothelial cancer. Across the study: Patients commenced atezolizumab in about 2014, and it was given at 1,200 mg intravenously every 3 weeks. Whole-study results and caveats: A pretreatment blood TCR clonality that fell below the median predicted better progression-free and overall survival.

Sequencing used immunoSEQ multiplex PCR; TCRdb keeps in-frame clones, though not all of them. The sample has tens of thousands of clones, roughly 79% seen once; the top ten hold 4.5% to 6%. To note about this clone: Its specificity is not known.

V lost 5 bases to trimming and J lost 1 base, with 6 bases between them. The CDR3 covers 14 residues. Per germline, CDR1 SEHNR and CDR2 FQNEAQ (reference sequence). Indicated time point: pretreatment peripheral blood. Locally advanced or metastatic urothelial carcinoma was present in patients. The receptor's source is a man in his 70s with urothelial cancer. The gene calls are TRBV7-9 and TRBJ2-6; no firm D call. The sample in question was PBMCs, obtained around atezolizumab (anti-PD-L1) treatment. CDR3 amino acids: CASSPGSGANVLTF. The CDR3 DNA sequence: TGTGCCAGCAGCCCGGGTTCTGGGGCCAACGTCCTGACTTTC. Variable domain in full (rest from reference TRBV7-9 and TRBJ2-6): DTGVSQNPRHKITKRGQNVTFRCDPISEHNRLYWYRQTLGQGPEFLTYFQNEAQLEKSRLLSDRFSAERPKGSFSTLEIQRTEQGDSAMYLCASSPGSGANVLTFGAGSRLTVL.